These T cell receptor beta chains were read from a single sample in a study of T-cell reconstitution after alpha-beta-depleted transplantation in children. TCRdb recomputed calls from the PCR reads with MiXCR, one row per CDR3 protein. The table includes about 580,000 distinct CDR3 sequences, approximately 30% detected once. The sample was PBMCs, taken before TCRalphabeta/CD19-depleted stem cell transplant. The receptors originated from a boy in the first two years of life with Wiskott-Aldrich syndrome, due to receive a stem cell transplant. CDR3s include the opening cysteine and the closing phenylalanine or tryptophan. A D gene is named only where the DNA matches it firmly. Some rows have no size entry. The others give once, few or many, or a class for an expanded clone.

v_gene: TRBV27; j_gene: TRBJ2-1; d_gene: TRBD2; abundance: few; CDR3nt: TGTGCCAGCAGTTTCGGGTTTAGCGGGAATGAGCAGTTCTTC; CDR3aa: CASSFGFSGNEQFF
v_gene: TRBV10-3; j_gene: TRBJ1-4; d_gene: -; abundance: few; CDR3nt: TGTGCCATCAGTGACAGCGAAAAACTGTTTTTT; CDR3aa: CAISDSEKLFF
v_gene: TRBV29-1; j_gene: TRBJ2-1; d_gene: TRBD2; abundance: few; CDR3nt: TGCAGCGTTGGGGAAAACGGGAGGTTTCACTTC; CDR3aa: CSVGENGRFHF
v_gene: TRBV29-1; j_gene: TRBJ2-7; d_gene: TRBD1; abundance: few; CDR3nt: TGCAGCGCCGGCAGGACAGGGCGACACGAGCAGTACTTC; CDR3aa: CSAGRTGRHEQYF
v_gene: TRBV3-1; j_gene: TRBJ1-2; d_gene: TRBD1; abundance: few; CDR3nt: TGTGCCAGCAGCCCACACAGGGGGTTCTATGGCTACACCTTC; CDR3aa: CASSPHRGFYGYTF
v_gene: TRBV27; j_gene: TRBJ2-7; d_gene: TRBD2; abundance: -; CDR3nt: TGTGCCAGCAGGCCCCTGGCTAGCGGCCCCTACGAGCAGTACTTC; CDR3aa: CASRPLASGPYEQYF
v_gene: TRBV12-3/TRBV12-4; j_gene: TRBJ2-7; d_gene: -; abundance: -; CDR3nt: TGTGCCAGCAGTTTTTCTGCGGGTTTAGGATCTCTCGAGCAGTACTTC; CDR3aa: CASSFSAGLGSLEQYF
v_gene: TRBV12-3/TRBV12-4; j_gene: TRBJ2-3; d_gene: -; abundance: -; CDR3nt: TGTGCCAGCAGCTCGGGACTGTGGGGCACAGATACGCAGTATTTT; CDR3aa: CASSSGLWGTDTQYF
v_gene: TRBV5-1; j_gene: TRBJ2-2; d_gene: -; abundance: -; CDR3nt: TGCGCCAGCAGCCGAGGACAGACAACCTCAACCGGGGAGCTGTTTTTT; CDR3aa: CASSRGQTTSTGELFF
v_gene: TRBV2; j_gene: TRBJ2-7; d_gene: TRBD1; abundance: -; CDR3nt: TGTGCCAGTCTTCCCCGGGACAGGGCAACCTACGAGCAGTACTTC; CDR3aa: CASLPRDRATYEQYF
v_gene: TRBV5-1; j_gene: TRBJ2-5; d_gene: -; abundance: few; CDR3nt: TGCGCCAGCAGCTCAGGGTCCAGCCAAGAGACCCAGTACTTC; CDR3aa: CASSSGSSQETQYF
v_gene: TRBV11-2; j_gene: TRBJ2-1; d_gene: -; abundance: -; CDR3nt: TGTGCCAGCAGCCCTGGGGACTCGGAGCAGTTCTTC; CDR3aa: CASSPGDSEQFF
v_gene: TRBV20-1; j_gene: TRBJ2-7; d_gene: -; abundance: -; CDR3nt: TGCAGTGCTGATAGGTTTACGGCCTACGAGCAGTACTTC; CDR3aa: CSADRFTAYEQYF
v_gene: TRBV12-3/TRBV12-4; j_gene: TRBJ2-1; d_gene: TRBD2; abundance: -; CDR3nt: TGTGCCAGCAGCCCCTCTCGACTAGCGAGCTACAATGAGCAGTTCTTC; CDR3aa: CASSPSRLASYNEQFF
v_gene: TRBV30; j_gene: TRBJ2-5; d_gene: -; abundance: -; CDR3nt: TGTGCCTGGAGTGTAGACGGTGCGCGGCTACTGGAGACCCAGTACTTC; CDR3aa: CAWSVDGARLLETQYF
v_gene: TRBV20-1; j_gene: TRBJ2-7; d_gene: -; abundance: once; CDR3nt: TGCAGTGTAAGGTGGGATTACGAGCAGTACTTC; CDR3aa: CSVRWDYEQYF
v_gene: TRBV24-1; j_gene: TRBJ2-1; d_gene: TRBD1; abundance: -; CDR3nt: TGTGCCACCAGTGATCCGCAGCCGGGACAGGACAATGAGCAGTTCTTC; CDR3aa: CATSDPQPGQDNEQFF
v_gene: TRBV20-1; j_gene: TRBJ2-3; d_gene: TRBD2; abundance: -; CDR3nt: TGCAGTGCTCCGGCTAGCGGGAGTACAGATACGCAGTATTTT; CDR3aa: CSAPASGSTDTQYF
v_gene: TRBV3-1; j_gene: TRBJ1-1; d_gene: -; abundance: few; CDR3nt: TGTGCCAGCAGCCAGGAAAGGGTTGGGGTGCTGAACACTGAAGCTTTCTTT; CDR3aa: CASSQERVGVLNTEAFF
v_gene: TRBV5-6; j_gene: TRBJ2-1; d_gene: TRBD2; abundance: -; CDR3nt: TGTGCCAGCAGCATCCAGACTAGCGGCCAGCAGTTCTTC; CDR3aa: CASSIQTSGQQFF
v_gene: TRBV5-1; j_gene: TRBJ2-1; d_gene: TRBD2; abundance: many; CDR3nt: TGCGCCAGCAGCTGGGGACTAGCGGGAGGGCCCAATGAGCAGTTCTTC; CDR3aa: CASSWGLAGGPNEQFF
v_gene: TRBV5-1; j_gene: TRBJ2-7; d_gene: -; abundance: few; CDR3nt: TGCGCCAGCAGCTTGGAGGAAAACGAGCAGTACTTC; CDR3aa: CASSLEENEQYF
v_gene: TRBV7-9; j_gene: TRBJ2-3; d_gene: -; abundance: -; CDR3nt: TGTGCCAGCAGCTGGTACGGGGCGATCACAGATACGCAGTATTTT; CDR3aa: CASSWYGAITDTQYF
v_gene: TRBV9; j_gene: TRBJ2-1; d_gene: -; abundance: -; CDR3nt: TGTGCCAGCAGCGTAGGGGGCAGGAACAATGAGCAGTTCTTC; CDR3aa: CASSVGGRNNEQFF
v_gene: TRBV30; j_gene: TRBJ1-2; d_gene: TRBD1; abundance: few; CDR3nt: TGTGCCTGGAGTCCGCCGGACAGGGGGCTATATGGCTACACCTTC; CDR3aa: CAWSPPDRGLYGYTF
v_gene: TRBV7-2; j_gene: TRBJ2-1; d_gene: -; abundance: -; CDR3nt: TGTGCCAGCAGCCCTACTAGCTTTGTCAATGAGCAGTTCTTC; CDR3aa: CASSPTSFVNEQFF
v_gene: TRBV20-1; j_gene: TRBJ2-1; d_gene: -; abundance: -; CDR3nt: TGCAGTGCTAGAGATCGCGAGAGCCCCAATGAGCAGTTCTTC; CDR3aa: CSARDRESPNEQFF
v_gene: TRBV20-1; j_gene: TRBJ1-4; d_gene: TRBD1; abundance: -; CDR3nt: TGCAGTGCTAGGGGGGGACAGGGAAGGAAACTGTTTTTT; CDR3aa: CSARGGQGRKLFF
v_gene: TRBV5-1; j_gene: TRBJ2-7; d_gene: -; abundance: -; CDR3nt: TGCGCCAGCAGGCGGGCTTTTGGACAGTCCTACGAGCAGTACTTC; CDR3aa: CASRRAFGQSYEQYF
v_gene: TRBV27; j_gene: TRBJ2-2; d_gene: -; abundance: -; CDR3nt: TGTGCCAGCAGTTTACAGCCCGGGACTCGGTCCACCGGGGAGCTGTTTTTT; CDR3aa: CASSLQPGTRSTGELFF
v_gene: TRBV20-1; j_gene: TRBJ2-1; d_gene: TRBD2; abundance: few; CDR3nt: TGCAGTGCTCGGACTAGCGAGTACAATGAGCAGTTCTTC; CDR3aa: CSARTSEYNEQFF
v_gene: TRBV5-1; j_gene: TRBJ2-2; d_gene: TRBD1; abundance: few; CDR3nt: TGCGCCAGCAGCTTCTTGACAGGGATACTCACCGGGGAGCTGTTTTTT; CDR3aa: CASSFLTGILTGELFF
v_gene: TRBV2; j_gene: TRBJ2-3; d_gene: TRBD1; abundance: few; CDR3nt: TGTGCCAGCACAACCTGGGGACAGCAAACCGATACGCAGTATTTT; CDR3aa: CASTTWGQQTDTQYF
v_gene: TRBV6-5; j_gene: TRBJ2-1; d_gene: -; abundance: -; CDR3nt: TGTGCCAGCAGTTCCTTCCCCCGGAGCTCCTACAATGAGCAGTTCTTC; CDR3aa: CASSSFPRSSYNEQFF
v_gene: TRBV5-1; j_gene: TRBJ2-1; d_gene: TRBD2; abundance: -; CDR3nt: TGCGCCAGCAGCTTGGTGCTAGCGGGAGAAAATGAGCAGTTCTTC; CDR3aa: CASSLVLAGENEQFF
v_gene: TRBV7-6; j_gene: TRBJ2-2; d_gene: -; abundance: few; CDR3nt: TGTGCCAGCAGCTTAGAGGCCCTAGCAACGGGGGAGCTGTTTTTT; CDR3aa: CASSLEALATGELFF
v_gene: TRBV7-3; j_gene: TRBJ2-7; d_gene: -; abundance: few; CDR3nt: TGTGCCAGCAGCTTAACAGGGCCGAGCTCCTACGAGCAGTACTTC; CDR3aa: CASSLTGPSSYEQYF
v_gene: TRBV9; j_gene: TRBJ2-2; d_gene: -; abundance: -; CDR3nt: TGTGCCAGCAGCGTAGCAGGACTGGGAGCGAACACCGGGGAGCTGTTTTTT; CDR3aa: CASSVAGLGANTGELFF
v_gene: TRBV29-1; j_gene: TRBJ1-2; d_gene: -; abundance: -; CDR3nt: TGCAGCGTTGAGGGAGGTTGTGGCTACACCTTC; CDR3aa: CSVEGGCGYTF
v_gene: TRBV18; j_gene: TRBJ2-1; d_gene: TRBD1; abundance: few; CDR3nt: TGTGCCAGCTCACCACCAACAGGGGACAATGAGCAGTTCTTC; CDR3aa: CASSPPTGDNEQFF
v_gene: TRBV29-1; j_gene: TRBJ1-6; d_gene: -; abundance: once; CDR3nt: TGCAGCGTTGAAGTCAACAGGAATTCACCCCTCCACTTT; CDR3aa: CSVEVNRNSPLHF
v_gene: TRBV25-1; j_gene: TRBJ2-3; d_gene: -; abundance: few; CDR3nt: TGTGCCAGCAGTGAACCACCCAGAGATACGCAGTATTTT; CDR3aa: CASSEPPRDTQYF
v_gene: TRBV10-3; j_gene: TRBJ2-7; d_gene: -; abundance: -; CDR3nt: TGTGCCATCAGTGATCGGGCTTCCTACGAGCAGTACTTC; CDR3aa: CAISDRASYEQYF
v_gene: TRBV4-1; j_gene: TRBJ2-5; d_gene: -; abundance: -; CDR3nt: TGCGCCAGCAGCCAAGGCGCTGCACGTTTGGAGACCCAGTACTTC; CDR3aa: CASSQGAARLETQYF
v_gene: TRBV7-3; j_gene: TRBJ2-1; d_gene: -; abundance: -; CDR3nt: TGTGCCAGCAGCCCGCTCCCCAGTGGAGATGAGCAGTTCTTC; CDR3aa: CASSPLPSGDEQFF
v_gene: TRBV20-1; j_gene: TRBJ1-1; d_gene: -; abundance: few; CDR3nt: TGCAGTGCTAGAGATTGGGGGAGGGTGTACACTGAAGCTTTCTTT; CDR3aa: CSARDWGRVYTEAFF
v_gene: TRBV5-1; j_gene: TRBJ2-7; d_gene: -; abundance: few; CDR3nt: TGCGCCAGCAGCACCGGAGGGCCCCACGAGCAGTACTTC; CDR3aa: CASSTGGPHEQYF
v_gene: TRBV15; j_gene: TRBJ2-3; d_gene: TRBD2; abundance: -; CDR3nt: TGTGCCACCAGCAGAGTTAGCGGGCCAGATACGCAGTATTTT; CDR3aa: CATSRVSGPDTQYF
v_gene: TRBV15; j_gene: TRBJ2-5; d_gene: TRBD2; abundance: -; CDR3nt: TGTGCCACCAGCAGAGATCCGGGAGGACAAGAGACCCAGTACTTC; CDR3aa: CATSRDPGGQETQYF
v_gene: TRBV5-1; j_gene: TRBJ2-1; d_gene: TRBD2; abundance: many; CDR3nt: TGCGCCAGCAGCTTGCTAGCGGGAGCGGGCAATGAGCAGTTCTTC; CDR3aa: CASSLLAGAGNEQFF
v_gene: TRBV18; j_gene: TRBJ2-3; d_gene: -; abundance: -; CDR3nt: TGTGCCAGCTCACCGACCTGGGCCACAGATACGCAGTATTTT; CDR3aa: CASSPTWATDTQYF
v_gene: TRBV12-3/TRBV12-4; j_gene: TRBJ2-1; d_gene: -; abundance: few; CDR3nt: TGTGCCAGCAGACTTGGCCCCAATGAGCAGTTCTTC; CDR3aa: CASRLGPNEQFF
v_gene: TRBV29-1; j_gene: TRBJ1-2; d_gene: -; abundance: few; CDR3nt: TGCAGCGCCATAAGTCGGACGCCCTATGGCTACACCTTC; CDR3aa: CSAISRTPYGYTF
v_gene: TRBV5-1; j_gene: TRBJ1-1; d_gene: -; abundance: once; CDR3nt: TGCGCCAGCAGCATAGGACAGCTGGTTAAGAACACTGAAGCTTTCTTT; CDR3aa: CASSIGQLVKNTEAFF
v_gene: TRBV6-1; j_gene: TRBJ2-7; d_gene: TRBD2; abundance: -; CDR3nt: TGTGCCAGCAGTGGAGCTCCCGGGACTAGCCCCTACGAGCAGTACTTC; CDR3aa: CASSGAPGTSPYEQYF
v_gene: TRBV4-2; j_gene: TRBJ2-3; d_gene: TRBD2; abundance: -; CDR3nt: TGTGCCAGCGTGATGGAGGGAGGGCCCCCAGATACGCAGTATTTT; CDR3aa: CASVMEGGPPDTQYF
v_gene: TRBV6-1; j_gene: TRBJ2-3; d_gene: -; abundance: -; CDR3nt: TGTGCCTCGGATCTCACAGATACGCAGTATTTT; CDR3aa: CASDLTDTQYF
v_gene: TRBV20-1; j_gene: TRBJ2-1; d_gene: TRBD2; abundance: -; CDR3nt: TGCAGTGCTAGAGATAGCGGGATCGAGCAGTTCTTC; CDR3aa: CSARDSGIEQFF